These 17 T cell receptor beta chains share one sample of origin, sequenced in a study of regulatory T cells in long-lasting Graves disease. Sample time point: persistent/refractory GD, antithyroid drugs over 5 years with positive TRAb. Following extraction of RNA from PBMCs, that RNA was used to make the TCR library. Relying on iRepertoire HTBI primers and Arm-PCR of CDR3 regions, the team built TCR beta libraries. TCRdb analysed the multiplex PCR reads with MiXCR anew, one entry per CDR3 protein. The repertoire has 400,000 or so distinct CDR3 sequences, about a fifth of them found once; the top ten carry 20%. This specimen consisted of peripheral blood mononuclear cells (PBMCs), obtained when the disease was refractory, from a patient treated with antithyroid drugs. These receptors all come from a female donor with Graves disease.

Details on this clonotype: This could be a read error, since a much larger clone is one nucleotide away. This chain links TRBV12-3 or TRBV12-4 with TRBJ2-2, with D perhaps given as TRBD1 or TRBD2 (5 bases each). This CDR3 spans 13 amino acids. For the CDR3, the DNA is TGTGCCAGCAGACCTAGACAGACCGGGAAGCTGTTTTTT. Its protein product is CASRPRQTGKLFF.

The gene calls are TRBV4-2 and TRBJ1-1, with a tentative D call TRBD1 (5 bases). Looked up from germline, CDR1 is LGHNA and CDR2 is YNFKEQ. Trimming pared 0 bases from V and 4 bases from J, leaving 12 bases between. This CDR3 comprises 15 residues. The CDR3 region is CASSQESGRGTEAFF. DNA for the CDR3: TGTGCCAGCAGCCAAGAGTCGGGACGGGGCACTGAAGCTTTCTTT.

This clonotype was recorded at least ten times. The rearrangement uses TRBV2 and TRBJ2-5, with no clear D. The CDR3 sequence is 15 residues long. From germline, CDR1 is SNHLY and CDR2 FYNNEI. The V gene lost 0 bases and the J gene lost 0 bases, with 8 bases spanning the gap. The CDR3 region is CASSEAGLYQETQYF. DNA for the CDR3: TGTGCCAGCAGTGAAGCCGGCCTGTACCAAGAGACCCAGTACTTC.

This clonotype was counted a few times. The chain joins TRBV24-1 to TRBJ1-3; D remains unclear. Trimming removed 1 base from V and 3 bases from J, with 15 bases in between. The germline V gene has CDR1 KGHDR and CDR2 SFDVKD. CDR3 length: 17 residues. DNA of the CDR3: TGTGCCACCAGTGATTTCAAGATGGGGATTCGTGGAAACACCATATATTTT. It translates to CATSDFKMGIRGNTIYF.

This clonotype was observed many times. The V call is TRBV6-1, the J call TRBJ1-2; TRBD1 matches at 9 bases. The germline CDR1 and CDR2 sequences are MNHNS and SASEGT. The CDR3 extends over 14 amino acids. Losses at the gene ends were 6 bases for V and 3 bases for J; bases not matched to a gene: 5. This CDR3 reads CASRRGQGYYGYTF. CDR3 bases: TGTGCCAGCAGAAGAGGACAGGGGTACTATGGCTACACCTTC.

About this clonotype: At one end, the junction sequence differs from germline, possibly due to a read error. The chain uses TRBV6-1 and TRBJ1-6; no clear D. CDR3 length equals 13 residues. The germline CDR1 and CDR2 sequences are MNHNS and SASEGT. Here the CDR3 DNA reads TGTGCAACCACAGTGGCCTATAATTCACTCCTCCACTTT. This encodes CATTVAYNSLLHF.

This clonotype was counted at least ten times. The chain recombines TRBV12-3 or TRBV12-4 with TRBJ2-2; 11 nucleotides match TRBD2. The CDR3 totals 17 residues. J was trimmed by 4 bases and V by 3 bases; bases with no gene match: 7. The DNA of the CDR3 is TGTGCCAGCAGTTTGGAACTAGCGGGAGTGGGCACCGGGGAGCTGTTTTTT. Its translation is CASSLELAGVGTGELFF.

This clonotype came up many times. The chain links TRBV11-2 to TRBJ1-3, with D possibly matching TRBD1 (6 bases). This CDR3 is built from 16 residues. Germline CDR1 is SGHAT and CDR2 is FQNNGV. Trimming pared 6 bases from V and 0 bases from J, leaving 15 bases between. In nucleotides, the CDR3 is TGTGCCAGCAGTCTACAGGGTTTCGACTCTGGAAACACCATATATTTT. It translates to CASSLQGFDSGNTIYF.

This clonotype was detected only a few times. This sequence joins TRBV6-1 and TRBJ1-4; D uncertain. CDR1 is MNHNS and CDR2 is SASEGT in the germline V gene. The length of the CDR3 is 16 residues. Trimming took off 5 bases at V and 3 bases at J, with 16 bases between the two ends. CDR3 in amino acids: CASSTRPRNSNEKLFF. In DNA, the CDR3 is TGTGCCAGCAGTACTCGGCCGAGGAACTCTAATGAAAAACTGTTTTTT.

The J gene is TRBJ2-5, the V gene TRBV29-1, with D possibly being TRBD2 (6 bases). Trimming stripped 3 bases from V and 9 bases from J, with 17 bases between. The CDR3 covers 13 residues. Germline V CDR1 and CDR2: SQVTM, ANQGSEA. The CDR3 loop reads CSVEWGGKRAQYF. The CDR3, as DNA: TGCAGCGTTGAGTGGGGAGGCAAGCGAGCCCAGTACTTC.

In this sample, this clonotype turned up a few times. This chain connects TRBV13 to TRBJ2-3, with D uncertain. The V gene lost 4 bases and the J gene lost 0 bases, with 14 bases spanning the gap. The CDR3 is 16 residues long. Germline loops: CDR1 PRHDT, CDR2 FYEKMQ (reference sequence). This chain's CDR3 is CASSSSRLASTDTQYF. The CDR3 DNA reads as TGTGCCAGCAGCTCCTCTCGACTGGCTAGCACAGATACGCAGTATTTT.

CDR3 protein: CASSYPQTGKFGMNTEAFF. DNA of the CDR3: TGTGCCAGCAGTTACCCCCAGACAGGGAAATTTGGGATGAACACTGAAGCTTTCTTT. The V call is TRBV6-2 or TRBV6-3, the J call TRBJ1-1; 7 positions match TRBD1. The germline V gene encodes CDR1 MNHEY and CDR2 SVGEGT. The CDR3 contains 19 residues. The J segment lost 0 bases and the V segment lost 2 bases, leaving 15 bases of the junction unmatched.

With regard to this clonotype: This may come from a read error, since a much larger clone is one base off. The rearrangement links TRBV30 to TRBJ1-4, with 9 bases lining up with TRBD1. CDR1 GTSNPN and CDR2 SVGIG come from the germline V gene (reference sequence). The CDR3 has 13 residues. The CDR3 sequence is CAWNRGLNEKPFF. Written as DNA, the CDR3 is TGTGCCTGGAACAGGGGGCTAAATGAAAAACCGTTTTTT.

Many counts were recorded for this clonotype. The rearrangement uses TRBV10-3 and TRBJ2-5; 12 bases are a match to TRBD2. Germline CDR1 reads ENHRY; CDR2 reads SYGVKD. This CDR3 contains 16 residues. Trimming cost V 4 bases and J 5 bases; bases outside gene matches: 8. CDR3 coding DNA: TGTGCCATCAGTGCGGCTAGCGGGAGGGCCGGGGAGACCCAGTACTTC. Translation: CAISAASGRAGETQYF.

This clonotype appeared a few times. V usage is TRBV12-3 or TRBV12-4 and J usage is TRBJ2-1; D is uncertain. The ends were cut back, 0 bases at V and 0 bases at J, with 9 bases in the middle. The CDR3 spans 16 residues. The DNA of the CDR3 is TGTGCCAGCAGTTTAGCCTGGGATAGCTCCTACAATGAGCAGTTCTTC. Translated, it gives CASSLAWDSSYNEQFF.

This chain connects TRBV6-2 or TRBV6-3 to TRBJ1-1; a weak D match, TRBD1 (6 bases). Germline values: CDR1 MNHEY, CDR2 SVGEGT. Trimming took off 7 bases at V and 1 base at J, with 13 bases between the two ends. The CDR3 is made up of 14 amino acids. The CDR3 nucleotides read TGTGCCAGCACCCCAGGGACATCGAACACTGAAGCTTTCTTT. It is translated as CASTPGTSNTEAFF.

The chain couples TRBV20-1 to TRBJ1-4, with D perhaps TRBD1 (5 bases). Germline V gene data show CDR1 as DFQATT and CDR2 as SNEGSKA (reference sequence). V was trimmed by 7 bases and J by 0 bases, leaving 9 bases between them. The CDR3 consists of 13 residues. CDR3 protein: CSGVGATNEKLFF. The CDR3 nucleotides are TGCAGTGGGGTAGGGGCAACTAATGAAAAACTGTTTTTT.